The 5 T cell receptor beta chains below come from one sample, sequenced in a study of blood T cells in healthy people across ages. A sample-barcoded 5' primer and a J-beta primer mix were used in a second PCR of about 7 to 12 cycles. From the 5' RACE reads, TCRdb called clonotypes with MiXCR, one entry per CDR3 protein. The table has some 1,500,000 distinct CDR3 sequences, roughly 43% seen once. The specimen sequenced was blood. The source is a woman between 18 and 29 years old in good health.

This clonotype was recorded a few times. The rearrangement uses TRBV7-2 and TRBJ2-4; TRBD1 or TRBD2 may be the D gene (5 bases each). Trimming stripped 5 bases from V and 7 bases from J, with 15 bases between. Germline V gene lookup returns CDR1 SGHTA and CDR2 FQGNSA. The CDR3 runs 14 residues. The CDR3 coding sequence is TGTGCCAGCAGCCCCCAGTTCGGGGACAACATTCAGTACTTC. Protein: CASSPQFGDNIQYF.

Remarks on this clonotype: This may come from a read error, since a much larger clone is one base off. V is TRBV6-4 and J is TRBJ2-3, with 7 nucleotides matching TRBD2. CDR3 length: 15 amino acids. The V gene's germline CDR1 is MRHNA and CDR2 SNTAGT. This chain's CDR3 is CAGSSSSGSTDTQYF. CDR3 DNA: TGTGCCGGCAGTTCATCTAGCGGAAGCACAGATACGCAGTATTTT.

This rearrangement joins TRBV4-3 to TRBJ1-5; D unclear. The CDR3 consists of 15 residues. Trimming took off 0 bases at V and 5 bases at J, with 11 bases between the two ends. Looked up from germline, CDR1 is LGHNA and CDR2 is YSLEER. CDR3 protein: CASSQEALGDQPQHF. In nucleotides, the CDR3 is TGCGCCAGCAGCCAAGAAGCGTTGGGCGATCAGCCCCAGCATTTT.

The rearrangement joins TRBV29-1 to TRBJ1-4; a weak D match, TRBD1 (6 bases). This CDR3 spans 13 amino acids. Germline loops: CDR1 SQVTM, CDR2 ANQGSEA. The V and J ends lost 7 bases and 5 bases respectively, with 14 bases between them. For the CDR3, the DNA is TGCAGCGCCTTGGGACAAGAAAATGAAAAACTGTTTTTT. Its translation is CSALGQENEKLFF.

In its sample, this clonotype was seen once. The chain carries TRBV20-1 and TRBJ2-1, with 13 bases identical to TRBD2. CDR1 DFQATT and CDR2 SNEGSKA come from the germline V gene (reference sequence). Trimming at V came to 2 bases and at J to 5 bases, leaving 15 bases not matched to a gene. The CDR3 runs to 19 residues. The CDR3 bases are TGCAGTGCTAGATCCTCATTGGGGGGGACTAGCGGGACAAACAATGAGCAGTTCTTC. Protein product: CSARSSLGGTSGTNNEQFF.